This T cell receptor beta chain was identified during a study of T cell responses to AZD1222 COVID-19 vaccine. Germline-derived CDR1 and CDR2 are MRHNA and SNTAGT. V trimming: 5 bases; J trimming: 3 bases; junction bases outside the gene matches: 9. The CDR3 covers 16 residues. Clones were read by immunoSEQ multiplex PCR, and TCRdb kept only the in-frame ones, dropping some. The profile shows around 220,000 clones, about 94% of them singletons. The starting material was peripheral blood, obtained 28 days after the second dose of the MenACWY control vaccine. The receptor was isolated from an adult who received the MenACWY meningococcal vaccine as a control. The gene calls are TRBV6-4 and TRBJ2-3; 9 nucleotides agree with TRBD2. This chain's CDR3 is CASSPLSGGRTDTQYF. DNA for the CDR3: TGTGCCAGCAGTCCTTTAAGCGGGGGGAGGACAGATACGCAGTATTTT.